This TCR beta chain was retrieved from a study of cytomegalovirus exposure and HLA in healthy donors. Findings of the study overall: CMV serostatus was the only recorded immune exposure for donors. A later analysis found that most CMV-associated TCR beta chains appeared HLA-restricted. A few V segments could not be told apart, such as TRBV6-2 and TRBV6-3, and were left out.

Comments on this clone: Antigen: not known.

13 Jbeta primers and 60 Vbeta primers were used for the PCR. Here immunoSEQ multiplex PCR was the method, and the copy in TCRdb shows in-frame clones only, minus some. The profile covers 85,000 to 100,000 clones, with roughly 67% appearing a single time and roughly 2.5% taken by the ten largest. Germline CDR1 MNHNS, CDR2 SASEGT. The CDR3 length is 15 residues. With V trimmed by 10 bases and J by 4 bases, 12 bases remained unmatched. Sequencing used PBMCs. The receptor was derived from a human donor in good health. This chain links TRBV6-1 with TRBJ2-2; 7 positions match TRBD2. The CDR3: CATGGAGGGTGELFF. The CDR3 DNA reads TGTGCCACCGGGGGTGCTGGGGGGGGCACCGGGGAGCTGTTTTTT.